The T cell receptor beta chain under discussion was sequenced for a study of T-cell memory formation after mild COVID-19. TCRdb called the 5' RACE reads again in MiXCR, with one record for every CDR3 protein. The sample includes nearly 250,000 distinct CDR3 sequences, over 15% of them seen just once. Study-level results: Among clones peaking at day 37 in the second wave, SARS-CoV-2 specificity remained unconfirmed.

The length of the CDR3 is 15 residues. Trimming took 5 bases from V and 4 from J, leaving 20 bases between them. Germline loops: CDR1 SQVTM, CDR2 ANQGSEA. This clonotype has at least ten counts. Its antigen is not known. Sample: PBMCs or a T cell subset sorted from them (not recorded which). The TCR was taken from an adult woman who had mild COVID-19 (a few samples of this study predate the infection). Cell type and time point are not known. V gene TRBV29-1 combines with J gene TRBJ1-2; maybe TRBD1 (5 bases). The CDR3 DNA is TGCAGCGTTCAGGGCTCTCTTTCCTATGCCTATGGCTACACCTTC. Translated, it gives CSVQGSLSYAYGYTF.